This T cell receptor beta chain originates from a study of blood T cell repertoires in COVID-19. Per the original data handling: Amplification of reference gene primers provided the estimated nucleated cell counts. Using immunoSEQ multiplex PCR, the repertoire was profiled, and TCRdb retains in-frame clones only, with some absent. For V, J and clone size, that table is used; D and trimming come from the DNA. The table shows about 260,000 clones, with over 75% occurring only once. The CDR3 runs 16 residues. V was pared by 1 base and J by 4 bases, with 16 bases between. Germline lookup yields CDR1 LNHDA and CDR2 SQIVND (reference sequence).

This chain uses TRBV19 with TRBJ1-2; a possible D gene is TRBD1 (5 bases). The receptor was isolated from a human donor in a cohort sampled during active COVID-19. Sequencing was carried out using peripheral blood. This CDR3 is CASSIGLAGPGYGYTF. CDR3 DNA sequence: TGTGCCAGTAGTATAGGGCTCGCGGGGCCGGGCTATGGCTACACCTTC.